The rows below give T cell receptor beta chains drawn from one sample of a study of human T cells and chemical hapten exposure. One entry per CDR3 protein results from TCRdb running MiXCR on the reads. Of 120,000 or so distinct CDR3 sequences listed, more than 8.5% are singletons. The sample was whole blood. These TCRs come from a human donor in good health. Some clones in this sample may be carry-over from other donors' samples. Each CDR3 is given with its conserved first and last residue. Each record gives: J gene, D gene, clone size, V gene, CDR3 protein. The D gene is left open where the match is weak. Clone size is not always given. Where it is, it says once, few, many or a class for expanded clones.

>TRBJ2-7|-|-|TRBV13
CASSPGDLLSYEQYF
>TRBJ2-7|TRBD2|few|TRBV29-1
CSVTSGPYEQYF
>TRBJ1-1|-|many|TRBV27
CASSSRTVNTEAFF
>TRBJ2-2|TRBD2|-|TRBV4-1
CAGSPYVILAGGPYTGELFF
>TRBJ2-2|-|-|TRBV11-1
CASSLEGARGTGELFF
>TRBJ2-7|TRBD1|few|TRBV11-2
CASSLPQWDRTYEQYF
>TRBJ1-2|TRBD1|many|TRBV19
CASSIPKPTGTYGYTF
>TRBJ1-5|-|many|TRBV20-1
CSARDSRVGQPQHF
>TRBJ2-2|TRBD1|few|TRBV7-2
CAARGGANTGELFF
>TRBJ2-1|TRBD2|-|TRBV13
CASSPLAGPWNEQFF
>TRBJ1-1|-|few|TRBV9
CASSLIGDEAFF
>TRBJ2-3|-|few|TRBV6-5
CASSYSILTRPTDTQYF
>TRBJ1-2|-|few|TRBV12-5
CASGMGHTDNYGYTF
>TRBJ2-1|TRBD2|few|TRBV4-3
CASSHALAGGDNEQFF
>TRBJ2-7|-|few|TRBV3-1
CASSQDRPYEQYF
>TRBJ2-7|-|once|TRBV4-1
CASSQERGGGSYEQYF
>TRBJ2-7|TRBD1|many|TRBV12-3/TRBV12-4
CASSSRQGASYEQYF
>TRBJ1-2|-|many|TRBV20-1
CSAREGHINYGYTF
>TRBJ2-1|TRBD2|-|TRBV19
CASIRTSGSNEQFF
>TRBJ1-2|-|many|TRBV7-9
CASSSDTTGPPNYGYTF
>TRBJ2-6|TRBD1|few|TRBV3-1
CASSQAGGSGANVLTF
>TRBJ1-1|-|-|TRBV5-1
CASSLELQGRAEAFF
>TRBJ1-5|TRBD1|many|TRBV20-1
CSAPDRVSNQPQHF
>TRBJ1-5|TRBD1|few|TRBV4-3
CASSHWTGDNQPQHF
>TRBJ2-7|-|-|TRBV12-3/TRBV12-4
CASSLVGEGASYEQYF
>TRBJ2-6|-|many|TRBV6-1
CASTSWGSGANVLTF
>TRBJ1-1|TRBD1|many|TRBV18
CASSPGDRMDDTEAFF
>TRBJ1-3|-|-|TRBV19
CATDGGNTIYF
>TRBJ2-7|TRBD2|many|TRBV6-1
CASSGGRAGEFHEQYF
>TRBJ2-7|TRBD1|few|TRBV12-3/TRBV12-4
CASSSGTGREQYF
>TRBJ2-2|-|few|TRBV5-1
CASSLDPGQNTGELFF
>TRBJ2-2|TRBD1|-|TRBV7-9
CASRKTGTGHGGELFF
>TRBJ1-4|-|many|TRBV13
CASSLVRGSNEKLFF
>TRBJ2-3|TRBD2|many|TRBV12-3/TRBV12-4
CASSFSHAGGIGTDTQYF
>TRBJ2-1|TRBD1|many|TRBV10-3
CAISGGQGAADEQFF
>TRBJ1-2|TRBD1|many|TRBV20-1
CSARDFSRTGDGYTF
>TRBJ2-2|-|-|TRBV3-1
CASRQGSSTGELFF
>TRBJ2-1|TRBD1|-|TRBV6-2/TRBV6-3
CASRRTPGQKNNEQFF
>TRBJ2-3|TRBD2|-|TRBV12-3/TRBV12-4
CASGGLANTQYF
>TRBJ2-1|TRBD2|-|TRBV6-2/TRBV6-3
CASSYRLAGEQFF
>TRBJ2-3|TRBD2|few|TRBV27
CASSPDSSGSLTDTQYF